Here is one TCR beta chain with its context. Its specificity is not known. TCR beta cDNA libraries had unique molecular identifiers. T cells, 1 to 10 million of them, yielded hundreds of thousands of cDNA molecules. TCRdb recomputed calls from the PCR reads with MiXCR, one row per CDR3 protein. The profile shows 800,000 to 950,000 distinct CDR3 sequences, 53% of them singletons. The sample comes from a study of post-analysis software for immune sequencing data. Findings and caveats of the study: Controls showed lower frequencies than patients for four to six TRBV segments, and TRBV5-6, TRBV5-1 and TRBV20-1 were among these. People with multiple sclerosis had a significantly lower normalized Chao1 diversity than controls did. Strong co-clustering by F measure linked samples that shared a preparation batch.

Germline CDR1 reads SGHRS; CDR2 reads YFSETQ. This CDR3 is built from 17 residues. With 3 bases clipped from V and 1 base from J, the junction kept 10 bases outside the gene matches. Material for sequencing was blood. The sequence was collected from a girl between 10 and 17 years old with multiple sclerosis. The chain combines TRBV5-1 with TRBJ1-1; 9 bases match TRBD1. CDR3 loop: CASSSDRGRNSNTEAFF. The DNA for the CDR3 is TGCGCCAGCAGCTCAGACAGGGGGAGGAACTCGAACACTGAAGCTTTCTTT.